The entry below describes one T cell receptor (beta chain). Its target is not known. Amplification used 60 Vbeta primers and 13 Jbeta primers. The table came from immunoSEQ multiplex PCR; TCRdb's copy has only in-frame clones and leaves some out. The sample records over 100,000 clones, less than 80% being singletons. This sample is part of a study of cytomegalovirus exposure and HLA in healthy donors. V shed 4 bases and J 5 bases; nucleotides not matched to a gene: 3. The CDR3 length is 15 residues. Germline V gene data show CDR1 as KGHSH and CDR2 as LQKENI. Findings and limits, study-wide: The authors listed 150 or so TCR beta chains as cytomegalovirus-associated.

The chain uses TRBV18 and TRBJ2-2; TRBD1 aligns across 11 bases. This receptor was taken from a man in his forties in good health and CMV-seropositive. The sequenced sample was PBMCs. DNA of the CDR3: TGTGCCAGCTCACTAGGACAGGGGGCGACCGGGGAGCTGTTTTTT. It is translated as CASSLGQGATGELFF.